This TCR beta chain was recovered during a study of blood T cell repertoires in COVID-19. Study-level background: Specimens from acute and convalescent COVID-19 originated in the United States, Italy and Spain. Sources were T cells, B-cell-depleted T cells, or PBMCs; the material itself was cDNA or gDNA.

From germline, CDR1 is LGHDT and CDR2 YNNKEL (reference sequence). The CDR3 is 20 residues long. The junction had 16 bases not matched to a gene; V was cut back by 2 bases and J by 0 bases. In the study's own analysis: Cell counts per sample came from amplifying reference gene primers. Data came from immunoSEQ multiplex PCR; TCRdb stores just in-frame clones and leaves some out. V and J calls and clone size are those listed in that table; D and trimming were worked out from the DNA. The sample yields 190,000 or so clones, approximately 85% seen once. Sequencing used peripheral blood. The origin of this receptor is a woman of 80 years or more with acute or convalescent COVID-19. The V and J genes are TRBV3-1 (or the pseudogene TRBV3-2) and TRBJ2-7, with 10 bases identical to TRBD1. The DNA for the CDR3 is TGTGCCAGCAGCCAACACAGCCGGGGACAGGGGCCCATGAGCTCCTACGAGCAGTACTTC. It specifies CASSQHSRGQGPMSSYEQYF.